This is a list of T cell receptor beta chains from one sample in a study of shared clonotypes between healthy human individuals. This table comes from immunoSEQ multiplex PCR, and its TCRdb copy is limited to in-frame clones, with some not included. The data hold some 500,000 clones, with 95% to 97% observed a single time. The sequenced sample was naive CD4+ T cells sorted from blood. The receptors here all came from a woman aged 30 to 39 in good health. CDR3s include the opening cysteine and the closing phenylalanine or tryptophan. The order of the fields is CDR3 DNA, CDR3 protein, J gene, V gene, clone size, D gene, CDR3 length. A D gene is named only where the DNA matches it firmly. Some rows mark clone size as missing; the rest say once, few, many or name a class of expanded clone.

CDR3nt: TGTGCCAGCAGCTTACTAGCGGTTCAAGAGACCCAGTACTTC; CDR3aa: CASSLLAVQETQYF; j_gene: TRBJ2-5; v_gene: TRBV7-9; abundance: NA; d_gene: TRBD2; len: 14
CDR3nt: TGCAGTGCTAGGTCGGCCGAGCAGTACTTC; CDR3aa: CSARSAEQYF; j_gene: TRBJ2-7; v_gene: TRBV20-1; abundance: NA; d_gene: NA; len: 10
CDR3nt: TGTGCCAGCAGCTCAATGGGGGGGTTACAAGAGACCCAGTACTTC; CDR3aa: CASSSMGGLQETQYF; j_gene: TRBJ2-5; v_gene: TRBV7-9; abundance: NA; d_gene: TRBD2; len: 15
CDR3nt: TGTGCCAGCAGCCAGGAACAGGGCTACGAGCAGTACTTC; CDR3aa: CASSQEQGYEQYF; j_gene: TRBJ2-7; v_gene: TRBV7-8; abundance: NA; d_gene: NA; len: 13
CDR3nt: TGTGCCAGCAGCGTAGCCCTGAACACTGAAGCTTTCTTT; CDR3aa: CASSVALNTEAFF; j_gene: TRBJ1-1; v_gene: TRBV9; abundance: NA; d_gene: NA; len: 13
CDR3nt: TGTGCCAGCAGCTCCCCCATTTGGGGGCAAAGAGAGGACGGCTACACCTTC; CDR3aa: CASSSPIWGQREDGYTF; j_gene: TRBJ1-2; v_gene: TRBV7-6; abundance: NA; d_gene: NA; len: 17
CDR3nt: TGCGCCAGCAGCCAAGTTGGCCTAGCCAAAAACATTCAGTACTTC; CDR3aa: CASSQVGLAKNIQYF; j_gene: TRBJ2-4; v_gene: TRBV4-1; abundance: NA; d_gene: NA; len: 15
CDR3nt: TGTGCCAGCAGTTTCTCAGACGGGACTAAATATGAGCAGTTCTTC; CDR3aa: CASSFSDGTKYEQFF; j_gene: TRBJ2-1; v_gene: TRBV28; abundance: once; d_gene: TRBD2; len: 15
CDR3nt: TGTGCCAGCAGCTTATCCTGGGGGGATGAGCAGTTCTTC; CDR3aa: CASSLSWGDEQFF; j_gene: TRBJ2-1; v_gene: TRBV7-9; abundance: NA; d_gene: NA; len: 13
CDR3nt: TGTGCCAGTAGTATATTGGGCCTAGCGGGAGATGAAGGGGCCTACAATGAGCAGTTCTTC; CDR3aa: CASSILGLAGDEGAYNEQFF; j_gene: TRBJ2-1; v_gene: TRBV19; abundance: NA; d_gene: TRBD2; len: 20
CDR3nt: TGTGCCAGCAGTTTATCGGTCTTACGGCGGCGGGAGCCCCACAATGAGCAGTTCTTC; CDR3aa: CASSLSVLRRREPHNEQFF; j_gene: TRBJ2-1; v_gene: TRBV28; abundance: NA; d_gene: TRBD2; len: 19
CDR3nt: TGCGCCAGCAGGGATGGGACTAGCGGGAGATTCGAGCAGTACTTC; CDR3aa: CASRDGTSGRFEQYF; j_gene: TRBJ2-7; v_gene: TRBV5-1; abundance: NA; d_gene: TRBD2; len: 15
CDR3nt: TGTGCCAGCAGCAAAGTTAGGCTGAGCTCCTACGAGCAGTACTTC; CDR3aa: CASSKVRLSSYEQYF; j_gene: TRBJ2-7; v_gene: TRBV21-1; abundance: NA; d_gene: NA; len: 15
CDR3nt: TGTGCCATCAGTGTTGGGCAGGGGGAAACCTACGAGCAGTACTTC; CDR3aa: CAISVGQGETYEQYF; j_gene: TRBJ2-7; v_gene: TRBV10-3; abundance: NA; d_gene: TRBD1; len: 15
CDR3nt: TGTGCCAGCTCATCAACGGGTTCTAGCGGGTCGGATACGCAGTATTTT; CDR3aa: CASSSTGSSGSDTQYF; j_gene: TRBJ2-3; v_gene: TRBV18; abundance: NA; d_gene: TRBD2; len: 16
CDR3nt: TGTGCCAGCCCTGCGGGGGGATTGAACACTGAAGCTTTCTTT; CDR3aa: CASPAGGLNTEAFF; j_gene: TRBJ1-1; v_gene: TRBV18; abundance: NA; d_gene: NA; len: 14
CDR3nt: TGTGCCTGGAGACTCTTGGGCGGGTCAGGGGGTTCACCATATGAGCAGTTCTTC; CDR3aa: CAWRLLGGSGGSPYEQFF; j_gene: TRBJ2-1; v_gene: TRBV30; abundance: NA; d_gene: TRBD1; len: 18
CDR3nt: TGTGCCAGTAGTAGGGCGAACGGGGTTGGCGAGCAGTACTTC; CDR3aa: CASSRANGVGEQYF; j_gene: TRBJ2-7; v_gene: TRBV19; abundance: NA; d_gene: NA; len: 14
CDR3nt: TGTGCCAGTAGTATAGTAAGTCGAGGCAGGGCTTTTATGAACGAGCAGTACTTC; CDR3aa: CASSIVSRGRAFMNEQYF; j_gene: TRBJ2-7; v_gene: TRBV19; abundance: NA; d_gene: NA; len: 18
CDR3nt: TGTGCCAGCAGTTTATTCCAGGGTTTGGGCTACACCTTC; CDR3aa: CASSLFQGLGYTF; j_gene: TRBJ1-2; v_gene: TRBV28; abundance: once; d_gene: NA; len: 13
CDR3nt: TGTGCCAGCAGCTGGGGGGTCCTAAAAGGTGGTGGCTACACCTTC; CDR3aa: CASSWGVLKGGGYTF; j_gene: TRBJ1-2; v_gene: TRBV5-6; abundance: NA; d_gene: NA; len: 15
CDR3nt: TGTGCCAGTAGTCCTATAGCGAGGACAGATACGCAGTATTTT; CDR3aa: CASSPIARTDTQYF; j_gene: TRBJ2-3; v_gene: TRBV19; abundance: NA; d_gene: NA; len: 14
CDR3nt: TGTGCCAGCAGCCGACTAGCGGGAGGGACCACCGGGGAGCTGTTTTTT; CDR3aa: CASSRLAGGTTGELFF; j_gene: TRBJ2-2; v_gene: TRBV14; abundance: NA; d_gene: TRBD2; len: 16
CDR3nt: TGTGCCAGCGCAGGACAGTTCAATCAGCCCCAGCATTTT; CDR3aa: CASAGQFNQPQHF; j_gene: TRBJ1-5; v_gene: TRBV6-1; abundance: NA; d_gene: NA; len: 13
CDR3nt: TGTGCCAGCAGTTACTGGTCTAACACTGAAGCTTTCTTT; CDR3aa: CASSYWSNTEAFF; j_gene: TRBJ1-1; v_gene: TRBV6-6; abundance: NA; d_gene: NA; len: 13
CDR3nt: TGTGCCAGCAGCCAAGGGGCTAGCGCCTCCTACGAGCAGTACTTC; CDR3aa: CASSQGASASYEQYF; j_gene: TRBJ2-7; v_gene: TRBV14; abundance: NA; d_gene: NA; len: 15